What follows is one T cell receptor (beta chain) and its context. Its matching antigen is unknown. Any history of autoimmune disease or systemic immunosuppression disqualified patients. This entry comes from a study of OX40 agonist ivuxolimab in advanced cancers. Study details: The dose-escalation cohort was around 83% male, with a mean age of around 60 years, ranging roughly 20 to 90.

General study findings and limits: Some nonresponders additionally presented with little normalized T-cell clonal expansion. In CD8+ T cells, expanded clones were on average more numerous than in CD4+.

The CDR3 is 15 residues long. Germline V CDR1 and CDR2: MDHEN, SYDVKM. V lost 4 bases, J lost 4 bases, and 17 bases lay in between. Profiling relied on immunoSEQ multiplex PCR, and the TCRdb table lists in-frame clones only, not all of them. The data hold 45,000 to 60,000 clones, with around 89% observed a single time. The chain joins TRBV28 to TRBJ2-7, with D possibly being TRBD2 (5 bases). The sequenced sample was CD4+ or CD8+ T cells sorted from blood, obtained in a trial of the OX40 agonist ivuxolimab. This TCR came from an adult with an advanced solid tumor such as melanoma, head and neck, liver or kidney cancer. Written as DNA, the CDR3 is TGTGCCAGCAGTTGGTCCCTAGCCGGGGATTACGAGCAGTACTTC. The encoded protein is CASSWSLAGDYEQYF.